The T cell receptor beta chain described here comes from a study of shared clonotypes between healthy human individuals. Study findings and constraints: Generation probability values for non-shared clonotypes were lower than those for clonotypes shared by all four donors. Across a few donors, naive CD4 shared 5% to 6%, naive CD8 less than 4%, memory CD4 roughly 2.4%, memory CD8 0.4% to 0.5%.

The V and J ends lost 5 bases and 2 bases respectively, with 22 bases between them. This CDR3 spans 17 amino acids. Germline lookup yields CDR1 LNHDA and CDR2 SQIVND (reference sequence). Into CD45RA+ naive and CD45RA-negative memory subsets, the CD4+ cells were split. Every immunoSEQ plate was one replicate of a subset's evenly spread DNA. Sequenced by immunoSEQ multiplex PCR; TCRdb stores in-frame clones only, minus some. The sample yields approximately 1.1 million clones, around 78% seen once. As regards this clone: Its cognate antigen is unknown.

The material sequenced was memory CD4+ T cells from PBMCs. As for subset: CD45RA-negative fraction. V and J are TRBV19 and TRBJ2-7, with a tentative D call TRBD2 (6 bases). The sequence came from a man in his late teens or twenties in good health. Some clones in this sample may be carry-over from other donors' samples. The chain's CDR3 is CASSPHPGLSNPYEQYF. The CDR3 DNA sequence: TGTGCCAGTAGTCCCCACCCCGGACTAAGTAACCCCTACGAGCAGTACTTC.